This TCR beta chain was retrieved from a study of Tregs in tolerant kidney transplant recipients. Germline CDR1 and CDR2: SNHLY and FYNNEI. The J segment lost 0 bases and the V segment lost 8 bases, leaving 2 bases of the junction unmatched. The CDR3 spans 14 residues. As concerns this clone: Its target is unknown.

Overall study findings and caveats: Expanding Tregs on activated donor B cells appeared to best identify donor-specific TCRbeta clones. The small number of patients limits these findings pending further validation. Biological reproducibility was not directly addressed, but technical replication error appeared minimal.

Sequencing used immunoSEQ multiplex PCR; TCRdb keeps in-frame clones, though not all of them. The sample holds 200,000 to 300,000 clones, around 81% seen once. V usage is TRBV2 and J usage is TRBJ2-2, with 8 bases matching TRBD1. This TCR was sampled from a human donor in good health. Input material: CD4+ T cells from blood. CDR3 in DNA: TGTGCCAGCGGGGGACAGGCGAACACCGGGGAGCTGTTTTTT. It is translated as CASGGQANTGELFF.